The clone carrying this T cell receptor (beta chain) was observed at least ten times. Method: immunoSEQ multiplex PCR; TCRdb's copy keeps in-frame clones and lacks some. The table records roughly 59,000 clones, about 72% of them present only once. This record belongs to a study of blood T cell repertoires in COVID-19. Study information: Sample material is recorded as cDNA or gDNA derived from T cells, B-cell-depleted T cells, or PBMCs.

Trimming shortened V by 0 bases and J by 8 bases, and 10 bases separated the two germline ends. CDR1 is SGHNT, CDR2 YENEEA, per germline. The CDR3 covers 13 residues. The sequencing sample was made of peripheral blood. The origin of this receptor is a man of 80 years or more with acute or convalescent COVID-19. The chain recombines TRBV11-3 with TRBJ1-2, with D possibly being TRBD1 (5 bases). The CDR3 sequence is CASSLDQGGGYTF. In DNA, the CDR3 is TGTGCCAGCAGCTTAGACCAGGGTGGAGGCTACACCTTC. Full variable domain (remainder filled in from reference TRBV11-3 and TRBJ1-2): EAGVVQSPRYKIIEKKQPVAFWCNPISGHNTLYWYLQNLGQGPELLIRYENEEAVDDSQLPKDRFSAERLKGVDSTLKIQPAELGDSAVYLCASSLDQGGGYTFGSGTRLTVV.